One and the same sample provided the 11 T cell receptor beta chains below, sequenced in a study of identical twins. Using its own MiXCR run on the 5' RACE reads, TCRdb lists one record per CDR3 protein. The sample carries 1.5 million to 2 million distinct CDR3 sequences, around 33% recorded once. The sequenced material came from cord blood. These receptor sequences come from a newborn girl in good health.

The chain recombines TRBV16 with TRBJ2-1; D possibly uses TRBD1 or TRBD2 (6 bases each). Trimming stripped 1 base from V and 7 bases from J, with 11 bases between. The CDR3 has 14 residues. Germline V gene lookup returns CDR1 KGHSY and CDR2 FQNENV. In nucleotides, the CDR3 is TGTGCCAGCAGCCAATTCCGGGGGCATAATGAGCAGTTCTTC. Translating it yields CASSQFRGHNEQFF.

The chain carries TRBV4-1 and TRBJ2-7, with 10 bases identical to TRBD2. The germline CDR1 and CDR2 sequences are MGHRA and YSYEKL. Trimming cost V 5 bases and J 2 bases; bases outside gene matches: 12. The CDR3 spans 17 residues. CDR3 region: CASSGLAGGDTPYEQYF. The CDR3 DNA sequence: TGCGCCAGCAGCGGCTTAGCGGGAGGTGATACCCCCTACGAGCAGTACTTC.

This clonotype appeared many times. The chain combines TRBV7-2 with TRBJ1-2, with a tentative D call TRBD1 (6 bases). CDR1 is SGHTA, CDR2 FQGNSA, per germline. The ends were cut back, 3 bases at V and 2 bases at J, with 7 bases in the middle. The CDR3 consists of 13 residues. CDR3 nucleotide sequence: TGTGCCAGCAGCTTTGACAGGAACTATGGCTACACCTTC. It encodes CASSFDRNYGYTF. The full variable domain, completed using reference TRBV7-2 and TRBJ1-2, is GAGVSQSPSNKVTEKGKDVELRCDPISGHTALYWYRQSLGQGLEFLIYFQGNSAPDKSGLPSDRFSAERTGGSVSTLTIQRTQQEDSAVYLCASSFDRNYGYTFGSGTRLTVV.

The V gene is TRBV20-1, the J gene TRBJ2-1; a possible D gene is TRBD2 (6 bases). The J call may be incorrect, as the DNA end agrees better with TRBJ2-7. Germline values: CDR1 DFQATT, CDR2 SNEGSKA (reference sequence). The CDR3 sequence is 15 residues long. The CDR3 loop is CSARIRAGTYNEQYF. The CDR3 bases are TGCAGTGCTCGAATACGGGCGGGAACCTACAATGAGCAGTACTTC.

This clonotype was counted only a few times. V gene TRBV19 combines with J gene TRBJ1-2; 7 positions match TRBD1. The CDR3 is made up of 13 amino acids. In germline, CDR1 is LNHDA, CDR2 SQIVND (reference sequence). Trimming took 5 bases from V and 8 from J; bases not matched to a gene: 8. CDR3 residues: CASSRDRSGGYTF. DNA for the CDR3: TGTGCCAGTAGTCGGGACAGAAGTGGGGGCTACACCTTC. The full variable domain, in which reference TRBV19 and TRBJ1-2 provide the parts outside the CDR3, is DGGITQSPKYLFRKEGQNVTLSCEQNLNHDAMYWYRQDPGQGLRLIYYSQIVNDFQKGDIAEGYSVSREKKESFPLTVTSAQKNPTAFYLCASSRDRSGGYTFGSGTRLTVV.

Notes on this clonotype: A read error may explain this, as a much larger clone is one base away. The chain carries TRBV5-1 and TRBJ2-5; D perhaps matches TRBD1 (5 bases). V lost 5 bases and J 2 bases, leaving 13 bases between the germline ends. The CDR3 loop spans 14 amino acids. Germline V gene sequence: CDR1 SGHRS, CDR2 YFSETQ. The CDR3 sequence: CASREQEIQETQYF. CDR3 sequence (DNA): TGCGCCAGCAGGGAACAGGAGATACAAGAGACCCAGTACTTC.

This clonotype appeared a few times. For the CDR3, the DNA is TGTGCCAGCACCCTATGGGGGAGCAATGAGCAGTTCTTC. This codes for CASTLWGSNEQFF. The rearrangement joins TRBV7-8 to TRBJ2-1; possibly TRBD1 or TRBD2 for D (5 bases each). In germline, CDR1 is SGHVS, CDR2 FQNEAQ. V lost 7 bases to trimming and J lost 6 bases, with 13 bases between them. The CDR3 extends over 13 amino acids.

The gene calls are TRBV28 and TRBJ2-7, with 7 bases fitting TRBD2. The trim removed 5 bases at V and 2 bases at J, leaving 6 bases unmatched. Germline V gene lookup returns CDR1 MDHEN and CDR2 SYDVKM. CDR3 length equals 14 residues. CDR3 in DNA: TGTGCCAGCAGTCGTGGACGGGGGGCCTACGAGCAGTACTTC. Encoded protein: CASSRGRGAYEQYF.

The J gene is TRBJ2-1, the V gene TRBV14; 11 positions match TRBD2. CDR1 SGHDN and CDR2 FVKESK come from the germline V gene. With V trimmed by 2 bases and J by 6 bases, 6 bases remained unmatched. The CDR3 totals 16 residues. CDR3 protein: CASSQLGLAGLNEQFF. In DNA form, the CDR3 reads TGTGCCAGCAGCCAACTAGGACTAGCGGGTCTCAATGAGCAGTTCTTC.

The rearrangement links TRBV11-2 to TRBJ1-2; weak D call: TRBD1 (6 bases). V lost 6 bases and J lost 0, with 14 bases in between. Per the germline V gene, CDR1 is SGHAT and CDR2 is FQNNGV. This CDR3 region has 15 residues. The CDR3 protein is CASRSYRATNYGYTF. The CDR3 nucleotides read TGTGCCAGCAGGTCGTACAGGGCCACTAACTATGGCTACACCTTC.

Of note for this clonotype: The germline gene is not matched at one end of the junction; a read error may be the cause. The chain joins TRBV20-1 to TRBJ2-5, with 8 positions matching TRBD2. Germline-derived CDR1 and CDR2 are DFQATT and SNEGSKA (reference sequence). The CDR3 runs to 14 residues. CDR3 sequence reads: CGARVGTRQETQYF. The CDR3 DNA is TGCGGTGCTAGAGTAGGGACTAGGCAAGAGACCCAGTACTTC.